This is a list of T cell receptor beta chains from one sample in a study of T cells in tuberculosis. This table comes from immunoSEQ multiplex PCR, and its TCRdb copy is limited to in-frame clones, with some not included. The sample contains some 41,000 clones, 85% to 95% of which appear only once. The sample was PBMCs. The receptors derive from a donor between 10 and 35 years old with latent tuberculosis or without tuberculosis infection. Some clones in this sample may be carry-over from other donors' samples. The CDR3 runs from the conserved cysteine through the conserved F or W. A D gene is named only where the DNA matches it firmly. Where a row states a size, it is once, few, many or the class of an expanded clone; other rows omit it.

>TRBD2|TRBJ2-1|.|TRBV6-1
TGTGCCAGCACTAGCGGTTTGAGCTCCTACAATGAGCAGTTCTTC
CASTSGLSSYNEQFF
>TRBD2|TRBJ2-1|.|TRBV5-6
TGTGCCAGCAGCAAACTAGCGGGGGGTTACAATGAGCAGTTCTTC
CASSKLAGGYNEQFF
>.|TRBJ1-1|.|TRBV29-1
TGCAGCGCACCATCTTATGTAGGCGGCGGCAACACTGAAGCTTTCTTT
CSAPSYVGGGNTEAFF
>.|TRBJ2-7|once|TRBV15
TGTGCCACCAGCACAGGGTTTAGAGCTGCCTACGAGCAGTACTTC
CATSTGFRAAYEQYF
>TRBD1|TRBJ1-6|.|TRBV4-3
TGCGCCAGCAGCCAAGGGACGACAGGGGGAAGTTCACCCCTCCACTTT
CASSQGTTGGSSPLHF
>.|TRBJ2-1|.|TRBV5-6
TGTGCCAGCAGCTTGGACAGGCCTCGTAATGAGCAGTTCTTC
CASSLDRPRNEQFF
>TRBD1|TRBJ1-5|.|TRBV7-2
TGTGCCAGCAGCTCGACAGGGAATAGCAATCAGCCCCAGCATTTT
CASSSTGNSNQPQHF
>.|TRBJ1-1|.|TRBV2
TGTGCCAGCAGCAGTGTTGGCACTGAAGCTTTCTTT
CASSSVGTEAFF
>.|TRBJ2-1|once|TRBV25-1
TGTGACAGCAGTGAACAGGGTTCGGGGGGCCACTACAATGAGCAGTTCTTC
CDSSEQGSGGHYNEQFF
>.|TRBJ2-5|.|TRBV7-2
TGTGCCAGCAGCCCAGGGTTCGGGGAGACCCAGTACTTC
CASSPGFGETQYF
>TRBD1|TRBJ1-6|few|TRBV30
TGTGCCTGGAGAGGACAGGGCTATTCACCCCTCCACTTT
CAWRGQGYSPLHF
>.|TRBJ1-2|.|TRBV15
TGTGCCACCAGCAGAGATAATCGAGGAGGCTATGGCTACACCTTC
CATSRDNRGGYGYTF
>TRBD1|TRBJ1-5|.|TRBV4-3
TGCGCCAGCAGCCAAGATTTTGGGACAGGGCCCCATCAGCCCCAGCATTTT
CASSQDFGTGPHQPQHF
>.|TRBJ1-5|.|TRBV30
TGTGCCTGGAGTGTCGGGGATCGGATCAATCAGCCCCAGCATTTT
CAWSVGDRINQPQHF
>TRBD1|TRBJ2-2|once|TRBV18
TGTGCCAGCTCACCTCCGGGACAGGGACGTACCGGGGAGCTGTTTTTT
CASSPPGQGRTGELFF
>.|TRBJ1-1|.|TRBV12-5
TGTGCTAGTGGTTTGGTTGTGAGCTTCCCTATGAACACTGAAGCTTTCTTT
CASGLVVSFPMNTEAFF
>TRBD2|TRBJ2-5|.|TRBV2
TGTGCCAGCAGGCTAGCGGGAAAGACCCAGTACTTC
CASRLAGKTQYF
>.|TRBJ2-3|once|TRBV30
TGTGCCTGGAGTGTAGGGGATACAGATACGCAGTATTTT
CAWSVGDTDTQYF
>TRBD2|TRBJ2-3|.|TRBV5-1
TGCGCCAGCAGCTTGGAACTAGCGGGGGGGCCGACAGATACGCAGTATTTT
CASSLELAGGPTDTQYF
>.|TRBJ2-2|.|TRBV6-4
TGTGCCAGCAGTGACTCAGGAGTCGGGGAGCTGTTTTTT
CASSDSGVGELFF
>.|TRBJ1-3|once|TRBV6-6
TGTGCCAGCAGTTACTCCCCAGGGCACCCTGGAAACACCATATATTTT
CASSYSPGHPGNTIYF
>.|TRBJ2-1|once|TRBV6-1
TGTGCCAGCAGGAAAGACGCAGGGGCTGGGGATGAGCAGTTCTTC
CASRKDAGAGDEQFF
>.|TRBJ1-4|medium-sized|TRBV18
TGTGCCAGCTCACGGGAGTGGGCAACTAATGAAAAACTGTTTTTT
CASSREWATNEKLFF
>TRBD1|TRBJ1-1|.|TRBV28
TGTGCCAGCAGTTTATTAGGGGACAGGGATGACACTGAAGCTTTCTTT
CASSLLGDRDDTEAFF
>TRBD1|TRBJ1-6|.|TRBV5-1
TGCGCCAGCAGCTTGTCCATTGGACAGGCCAATTCACCCCTCCACTTT
CASSLSIGQANSPLHF
>TRBD1|TRBJ2-1|.|TRBV6-5
TGTGCCAGCAGTACCCGGGACAGGGCCTACAATGAGCAGTTCTTC
CASSTRDRAYNEQFF
>TRBD2|TRBJ2-3|.|TRBV7-2
TGTGCCAGCAGCCGCCGGCTAGCGGGGGGGCAAGTAGGTGGAGATACGCAGTATTTT
CASSRRLAGGQVGGDTQYF
>TRBD1|TRBJ2-5|.|TRBV7-2
TGTGCCAGCAGCCCGGGACAGGGGGATTCCGAGACCCAGTACTTC
CASSPGQGDSETQYF
>.|TRBJ1-5|.|TRBV27
TGTGCCAGCAGTTTATCCGGAACAGGGAGCAATCAGCCCCAGCATTTT
CASSLSGTGSNQPQHF
>TRBD1|TRBJ1-4|.|TRBV15
TGTGCCACCAGCAGCGCCGGGACAGGGGTTGAAAAACTGTTTTTT
CATSSAGTGVEKLFF
>.|TRBJ1-2|.|TRBV7-2
TGTGCCAGCAGCTTAGCAGGGGGCTATGGCTACACCTTC
CASSLAGGYGYTF
>TRBD2|TRBJ2-3|.|TRBV2
TGTGCCAGCAGTGAAGCGGGAGGGCGCACAGATACGCAGTATTTT
CASSEAGGRTDTQYF
>.|TRBJ1-1|.|TRBV11-3
TGTGCCAGCAGCTTAACTCTGAACACTGAAGCTTTCTTT
CASSLTLNTEAFF
>.|TRBJ2-2|.|TRBV7-2
TGTGCCAGCAGTCGACAGAAGATTAACACCGGGGAGCTGTTTTTT
CASSRQKINTGELFF
>.|TRBJ1-3|.|TRBV2
TGTGCCAGCAACGTTAACTCCGGGACACCTGGAAACACCATATATTTT
CASNVNSGTPGNTIYF
>.|TRBJ2-2|.|TRBV6-5
TGTGCCAGCAGTTATGTGACGAGCGCCGGGGAGCTGTTTTTT
CASSYVTSAGELFF
>TRBD1|TRBJ1-1|.|TRBV18
TGTGCCAGCTCACCACTAACAGGGGGCGGTCACACTGAAGCTTTCTTT
CASSPLTGGGHTEAFF
>.|TRBJ1-5|.|TRBV4-3
TGCGCCAGCAGCCAAGCCGGAGGGGCTCAGCCCCAGCATTTT
CASSQAGGAQPQHF
>TRBD1|TRBJ2-1|.|TRBV19
TGTGCCAGTAGTAGGACAGGGGTCGAGCAGTTCTTC
CASSRTGVEQFF
>TRBD1|TRBJ1-3|.|TRBV2
TGTGCCAGCAGTTTACAGGGGGCGCCCGGAAACACCATATATTTT
CASSLQGAPGNTIYF
>.|TRBJ2-2|.|TRBV25-1
TGTGCCAGCATCCTTAGGACAACGAACACCGGGGAGCTGTTTTTT
CASILRTTNTGELFF
>.|TRBJ1-1|.|TRBV4-2
TGTGCCAGCAGCCAAGAGGAGAGGGCGGAGGGGAACACTGAAGCTTTCTTT
CASSQEERAEGNTEAFF
>TRBD1|TRBJ2-3|.|TRBV7-9
TGTGCCAGCAGCTACCCGCCGGGACAGACGGCAGATACGCAGTATTTT
CASSYPPGQTADTQYF
>.|TRBJ1-1|.|TRBV5-1
TGCGCCAGCAGCTTGAGCCAGGGGAGTACTGAAGCTTTCTTT
CASSLSQGSTEAFF